Presented here are 26 T cell receptor beta chains from one specimen sequenced in a study of blood T cell repertoires in COVID-19. Clones were sequenced by immunoSEQ multiplex PCR, and TCRdb holds only the in-frame ones, with some missing. The sample contains around 160,000 clones, 84% of which appear only once. The specimen was PBMCs or T cells enriched from blood (not recorded which). All receptors come from a woman aged 45 to 65 who had been exposed to COVID-19.

In nucleotides, the CDR3 is TGTGCCAGCAGTTACTGGACAGGGGGCGGGTCCACTGAAGCTTTCTTT. It translates to CASSYWTGGGSTEAFF. The chain recombines TRBV6-5 with TRBJ1-1, with 11 bases lining up with TRBD1. The CDR3 covers 16 residues. Germline V CDR1 and CDR2: MNHEY, SVGAGI. V shed 1 base and J 4 bases; nucleotides not matched to a gene: 5.

The genes are TRBV29-1 and TRBJ1-5, with D tentatively TRBD1 (6 bases). The CDR3 totals 13 residues. V lost 6 bases to trimming and J lost 4 bases, with 13 bases between them. Germline CDR1 SQVTM, CDR2 ANQGSEA. DNA of the CDR3: TGCAGCGTGGAGACAGGTCCGAATCAGCCCCAGCATTTT. Its translation: CSVETGPNQPQHF.

The V gene is TRBV5-4, the J gene TRBJ2-7; D is possibly TRBD2 (6 bases). CDR3 length: 15 residues. V lost 2 bases, J lost 6 bases, and 18 bases lay in between. CDR1 is SGHNT, CDR2 YYREEE, per germline (reference sequence). For the CDR3, the DNA is TGTGCCAGCAGCTTTCGGAGGGGACTTGTTTCCGAGCAGTACTTC. Encoded protein: CASSFRRGLVSEQYF.

This clone has just one count. This sequence joins TRBV5-6 and TRBJ1-2; 7 nucleotides agree with TRBD1. This CDR3 is built from 14 residues. In germline, CDR1 is SGHDT, CDR2 YYEEEE. After removal of 1 base from V and 2 bases from J, the junction contained 2 bases not matched to a gene. The CDR3 loop reads CASSLTGQNYGYTF. The DNA of the CDR3 is TGTGCCAGCAGCTTGACGGGACAGAACTATGGCTACACCTTC.

The chain recombines TRBV9 with TRBJ2-3; possible D gene TRBD2, 5 bases. V shed 0 bases and J shed 6 bases, with 17 bases lying between them. CDR3 length: 16 residues. Germline CDR1 and CDR2: SGDLS and YYNGEE. The CDR3 DNA reads as TGTGCCAGCAGCGTAGAGGGTAGCGCCATCGGCGATACGCAGTATTTT. Protein: CASSVEGSAIGDTQYF.

The chain employs TRBV14 and TRBJ2-1, with 9 bases lining up with TRBD2. This CDR3 has 14 residues. V gave up 2 bases and J gave up 6 bases; unmatched junction bases: 2. Germline lookup yields CDR1 SGHDN and CDR2 FVKESK. The CDR3 spells CASSQSSGVNEQFF. The CDR3 DNA is TGTGCCAGCAGCCAATCTAGCGGGGTCAATGAGCAGTTCTTC.

This sequence joins TRBV19 and TRBJ2-5, with 14 nucleotides matching TRBD2. The CDR3 spans 16 residues. V trimming: 5 bases; J trimming: 5 bases; junction bases outside the gene matches: 7. Germline CDR1 LNHDA, CDR2 SQIVND (reference sequence). DNA of the CDR3: TGTGCCAGTAGTCTCCCGGGACTAGCGGGAGAGGAGACCCAGTACTTC. Amino acid sequence: CASSLPGLAGEETQYF.

This chain joins TRBV3-1 (or the pseudogene TRBV3-2) and TRBJ2-7, with TRBD2 matching 10 bases. There are 17 residues in the CDR3. V shed 0 bases, J shed 4 bases, and the junction held 9 bases outside the gene matches. Germline V gene sequence: CDR1 LGHDT, CDR2 YNNKEL (reference sequence). The CDR3 region has the DNA TGTGCCAGCAGCCAAGATAGGCTAGCGGGAGCCAAATACGAGCAGTACTTC. This gives the protein CASSQDRLAGAKYEQYF.

This rearrangement joins TRBV7-8 to TRBJ2-1; 8 bases agree with TRBD1. CDR1 and CDR2 (germline): SGHVS, FQNEAQ. Losses at the gene ends were 4 bases for V and 1 base for J; bases not matched to a gene: 6. The CDR3 contains 16 residues. CDR3 bases: TGTGCCAGCAGCTACGACAGGGGTGGGTCCTACAATGAGCAGTTCTTC. It encodes CASSYDRGGSYNEQFF.

This chain uses TRBV28 with TRBJ1-1, with 9 bases matching TRBD1. Germline CDR1 is MDHEN and CDR2 is SYDVKM. Germline trimming cut 6 bases from V and 10 bases from J; bases unmatched to any gene: 12. This CDR3 contains 14 residues. DNA for the CDR3: TGTGCCAGCAGCCCGACCGAAACAGGGGGCAGAGCTTTCTTT. Its translation: CASSPTETGGRAFF.

The chain combines TRBV5-1 with TRBJ1-1, with D possibly being TRBD1 (5 bases). Germline CDR1 SGHRS, CDR2 YFSETQ. The CDR3 loop spans 15 amino acids. V lost 5 bases and J lost 0, with 14 bases in between. CDR3 amino acids: CASSFQSRVNTEAFF. The CDR3, as DNA: TGCGCCAGCAGTTTTCAATCCAGGGTGAACACTGAAGCTTTCTTT.

This sequence joins TRBV14 and TRBJ2-2; TRBD2 agrees at 7 bases. CDR3 length equals 16 residues. J lost 4 bases, V lost 4 bases, and 9 bases had no gene match. From germline, CDR1 is SGHDN and CDR2 FVKESK. CDR3 loop: CASSRVSSGLTGELFF. The CDR3 bases are TGTGCCAGCAGCCGGGTATCTAGCGGTCTCACCGGGGAGCTGTTTTTT.

The CDR3 is CASSPPGGGSNQPQHF. CDR3 bases: TGTGCCAGCTCACCACCGGGGGGAGGTAGCAATCAGCCCCAGCATTTT. The chain couples TRBV18 to TRBJ1-5; the D gene is possibly TRBD1 (5 bases). The length of the CDR3 is 16 residues. V lost 0 bases and J 0 bases, leaving 9 bases between the germline ends. Looked up from germline, CDR1 is KGHSH and CDR2 is LQKENI.

This rearrangement joins TRBV30 to TRBJ1-6; 7 bases map to TRBD1. The CDR3 runs to 14 residues. Germline-derived CDR1 and CDR2 are GTSNPN and SVGIG (reference sequence). V trimming: 4 bases; J trimming: 8 bases; junction bases outside the gene matches: 8. In nucleotides, the CDR3 is TGTGCCTGGAATCAACAGGGGCCCGATTCACCCCTCCACTTT. Its protein product is CAWNQQGPDSPLHF.

The chain carries TRBV4-1 and TRBJ1-1; 7 nucleotides agree with TRBD1. V shed 3 bases and J 7 bases; nucleotides not matched to a gene: 5. CDR1 is MGHRA and CDR2 is YSYEKL in the germline V gene. The CDR3 has 13 amino acids. The CDR3 sequence is CASSHTTGDEAFF. The CDR3 DNA reads as TGCGCCAGCAGCCACACTACAGGGGATGAAGCTTTCTTT.

J is TRBJ1-1 and V is TRBV7-2; D may be TRBD1 (6 bases). CDR3 size: 15 residues. Germline V CDR1 and CDR2: SGHTA, FQGNSA. V was clipped by 1 base and J by 6 bases, with 15 bases between them. The CDR3 bases are TGTGCCAGCAGCTTAGGGCAGGGGAAGTGGGCTGAAGCTTTCTTT. Translated, it gives CASSLGQGKWAEAFF.

V usage is TRBV7-2 and J usage is TRBJ2-5; D gene ambiguous. Trimming stripped 2 bases from V and 5 bases from J, with 12 bases between. CDR3 length: 14 residues. Germline loops: CDR1 SGHTA, CDR2 FQGNSA. In nucleotides, the CDR3 is TGTGCCAGCAGCTTACATCTAGTGACGGAGACCCAGTACTTC. Residues: CASSLHLVTETQYF.

This chain connects TRBV3-1 (or the pseudogene TRBV3-2) to TRBJ2-7, with TRBD2 matching 7 bases. Germline CDR1 reads LGHDT; CDR2 reads YNNKEL (reference sequence). The J segment lost 3 bases and the V segment lost 5 bases, leaving 7 bases of the junction unmatched. The CDR3 consists of 14 residues. In DNA form, the CDR3 reads TGTGCCAGCAGCGCGGGACTAAGTAGCTACGAGCAGTACTTC. Its translation: CASSAGLSSYEQYF.

This clone turned up a few times. The J gene is TRBJ1-1, the V gene TRBV6-2 or TRBV6-3; maybe TRBD1 (5 bases). Trimming shortened V by 4 bases and J by 3 bases, and 9 bases separated the two germline ends. Germline assignment: CDR1 MNHEY and CDR2 SVGEGT. The CDR3 totals 13 residues. CDR3 in DNA: TGTGCCAGCAGTTGGGGGGAGGACACTGAAGCTTTCTTT. Translation: CASSWGEDTEAFF.

The chain joins TRBV4-3 to TRBJ2-1, with 11 bases fitting TRBD2. CDR1 is LGHNA and CDR2 is YSLEER in the germline V gene. Trimming removed 1 base from V and 9 bases from J; junction bases left unmatched: 5. The CDR3 is made up of 15 amino acids. Here the CDR3 reads CASSQGLAGGREQFF. Written as DNA, the CDR3 is TGCGCCAGCAGCCAAGGCCTAGCGGGAGGTCGTGAGCAGTTCTTC.

This chain connects TRBV3-1 (or the pseudogene TRBV3-2) to TRBJ2-3; 13 positions match TRBD2. The V and J ends lost 5 bases and 6 bases, in that order; junction bases with no gene match: 5. Germline-derived CDR1 and CDR2 are LGHDT and YNNKEL (reference sequence). The length of the CDR3 is 15 residues. The CDR3 sequence is CASSVGTSGMDTQYF. In nucleotides, the CDR3 is TGTGCCAGCAGCGTCGGGACTAGCGGGATGGATACGCAGTATTTT.

The CDR3 is CASSDETAGGYTF. In DNA form, the CDR3 reads TGCGCCAGCAGCGATGAGACGGCGGGCGGCTACACCTTC. The chain carries TRBV4-3 and TRBJ1-2, with no clear D. V shed 5 bases and J shed 8 bases, with 15 bases lying between them. The length of the CDR3 is 13 residues. Germline V CDR1 and CDR2: LGHNA, YSLEER.

The chain links TRBV5-1 to TRBJ2-3, with TRBD1 matching over 7 bases. The CDR3 spans 14 residues. Per the germline V gene, CDR1 is SGHRS and CDR2 is YFSETQ. V dropped 4 bases and J dropped 1; count of bases not matched to a gene: 3. CDR3 sequence reads: CASSPGQGTDTQYF. As DNA, the CDR3 is TGCGCCAGCAGCCCAGGACAGGGCACAGATACGCAGTATTTT.

The V call is TRBV2, the J call TRBJ2-5, with 7 bases lining up with TRBD2. Looked up from germline, CDR1 is SNHLY and CDR2 is FYNNEI. Trimming removed 6 bases from V and 2 bases from J; junction bases left unmatched: 9. The CDR3 totals 15 residues. The CDR3 reads CASRHDRGVQETQYF. The CDR3 nucleotides read TGTGCCAGCAGACATGACCGGGGGGTTCAAGAGACCCAGTACTTC.

The chain uses TRBV6-5 and TRBJ1-1, with TRBD1 matching over 7 bases. CDR1 MNHEY and CDR2 SVGAGI come from the germline V gene. The CDR3 is 14 amino acids. The junction had 4 bases not matched to a gene; V was cut back by 5 bases and J by 1 base. CDR3 amino acids: CASSRTGANTEAFF. CDR3 DNA sequence: TGTGCCAGCAGTCGAACAGGGGCGAACACTGAAGCTTTCTTT.

This clone was seen once. V gene TRBV15 combines with J gene TRBJ2-3; D is possibly TRBD2 (6 bases). Trimming removed 3 bases at V and 0 bases at J, with 10 bases between. CDR1 and CDR2 (germline): LNHNV, YYDKDF (reference sequence). The CDR3 is made up of 15 amino acids. CDR3 region: CATSRGGVSTDTQYF. The CDR3 region has the DNA TGTGCCACCAGCAGGGGCGGGGTTAGCACAGATACGCAGTATTTT.